This TCR beta chain was captured by sequencing in a study of patients and donors after allogeneic stem cell transplantation. Trimming took 1 base from V and 4 from J; bases not matched to a gene: 9. Germline CDR1 is MNHEY and CDR2 is SVGAGI. This CDR3 contains 17 residues. In TCRdb, the RT-PCR reads were re-called with MiXCR into one record per CDR3 protein. This table has approximately 200,000 distinct CDR3 sequences, more than 35% appearing once. The chain employs TRBV6-5 and TRBJ1-2; TRBD1 matches 10 bases. This TCR came from a human donor who was either an allogeneic HSCT recipient or a stem cell or donor lymphocyte infusion donor (not recorded which). It is not recorded whose cells these are; they may come from a transplant donor. The sample comprised blood, either unsorted or a sorted T cell fraction (not recorded which). The CDR3 region has the DNA TGTGCCAGCAGTTACTACGGGACAGGGGAATTCTCCTATGGCTACACCTTC. Protein product: CASSYYGTGEFSYGYTF.